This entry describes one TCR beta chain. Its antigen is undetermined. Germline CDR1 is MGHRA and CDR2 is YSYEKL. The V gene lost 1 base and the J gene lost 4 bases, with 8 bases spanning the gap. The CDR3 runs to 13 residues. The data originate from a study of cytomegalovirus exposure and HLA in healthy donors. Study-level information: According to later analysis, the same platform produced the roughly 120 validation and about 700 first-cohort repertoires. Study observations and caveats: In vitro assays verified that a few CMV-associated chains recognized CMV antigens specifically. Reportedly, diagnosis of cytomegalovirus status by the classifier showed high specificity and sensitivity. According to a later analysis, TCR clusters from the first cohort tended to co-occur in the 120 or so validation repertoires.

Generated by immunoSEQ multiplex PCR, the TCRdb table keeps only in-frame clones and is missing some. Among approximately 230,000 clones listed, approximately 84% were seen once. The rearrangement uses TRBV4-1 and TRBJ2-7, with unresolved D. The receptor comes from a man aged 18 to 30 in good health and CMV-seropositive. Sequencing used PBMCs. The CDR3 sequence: CASSQGQRYEQYF. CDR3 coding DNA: TGCGCCAGCAGCCAAGGTCAGAGATACGAGCAGTACTTC.